A selection of T cell receptor beta chains follows, all from one sample in a study of T cell repertoires in cytomegalovirus infection. TCRdb re-called the reads with MiXCR, one entry per CDR3 protein. There are nearly 700,000 distinct CDR3 sequences in the sample; 30% to 35% occur only once, and 15% to 20% lies in the top ten. These receptors are not linked to any known antigen. Sequencing used cultured PBMCs, obtained from culture after CMV antigen stimulation. These receptors were taken from a human donor in good health (CMV status not recorded). Some clones in this sample may be carry-over from other donors' samples. Both conserved end residues are part of each CDR3. A row's size may be missing; if present it is once, few, many or a size class.

size | J | length | V | CDR3
. | TRBJ2-2 | 13 | TRBV5-1 | CASRTWGPGELFF
. | TRBJ2-2 | 14 | TRBV5-4 | CASSFDWGTGELFF
many | TRBJ1-2 | 13 | TRBV7-2 | CASSTDKNYGYTF
few | TRBJ2-3 | 15 | TRBV10-3 | CAISDPTVGPDTQYF
many | TRBJ2-3 | 14 | TRBV7-2 | CASSLSYVTDTQYF
. | TRBJ1-1 | 17 | TRBV6-6 | CASSLDGLRALNTEAFF
many | TRBJ1-2 | 12 | TRBV12-3/TRBV12-4 | CASSLGINGYTF
. | TRBJ2-5 | 16 | TRBV12-3/TRBV12-4 | CASSPPRAGIQETQYF
. | TRBJ2-5 | 17 | TRBV28 | CASSLGLAGATQETQYF
few | TRBJ2-7 | 15 | TRBV11-2 | CASSRLQGFGYEQYF
. | TRBJ2-3 | 14 | TRBV18 | CASSPLLRTDTQYF
. | TRBJ2-2 | 18 | TRBV6-8 | CASSYIDLGGLYTGELFF
. | TRBJ2-5 | 13 | TRBV27 | CASSLTGGWTQYF
. | TRBJ1-1 | 14 | TRBV20-1 | CSARDSGANTEAFF
. | TRBJ2-2 | 18 | TRBV6-2/TRBV6-3 | CASSPLFGQGAYTGELFF
. | TRBJ1-2 | 12 | TRBV29-1 | CSVLDRGNGYTF
many | TRBJ1-5 | 16 | TRBV7-8 | CASSRLDRGRNQPQHF